The present TCR beta chain was sequenced within a study of cytomegalovirus exposure and HLA in healthy donors. This clone was observed a few times. Amplification used 60 Vbeta primers and 13 Jbeta primers. Libraries were prepared by immunoSEQ multiplex PCR; TCRdb keeps only in-frame clonotypes and omits some of them. Among 90,000 to 130,000 clones listed, around 70% were seen once. Sequenced material: PBMCs. The receptor's source is a man aged 25 to 40 in good health and CMV-seropositive.

DNA of the CDR3: TGTGCCAGCAGACCAGCGGGGAACTACAATGAGCAGTTCTTC. Translated: CASRPAGNYNEQFF. V gene TRBV5-8 combines with J gene TRBJ2-1; 7 positions agree with TRBD2. With V trimmed by 5 bases and J by 3 bases, 5 bases remained unmatched. The CDR3 totals 14 residues. Germline CDR1 and CDR2: SGHTS and YDEGEE. The complete variable domain, with remaining parts taken from reference TRBV5-8 and TRBJ2-1, reads EAGVTQSPTHLIKTRGQQATLRCSPISGHTSVYWYQQALGLGLQFLLWYDEGEERNRGNFPPRFSGRQFPNYSSELNVNALELEDSALYLCASRPAGNYNEQFFGPGTRLTVL.